This is a list of T cell receptor beta chains from one sample in a study of STAT5B mutations in CD4+ large granular lymphocyte leukemia. This table comes from immunoSEQ multiplex PCR, and its TCRdb copy is limited to in-frame clones, with some not included. Of approximately 36,000 clones listed, about 80% are singletons. The sequencing input was CD4+ T cells from blood buffy coats. These receptors were taken from a human donor in good health. The CDR3 runs from the conserved cysteine through the conserved F or W. Each record gives: CDR3 protein, CDR3 DNA, clone size, CDR3 length, J gene, D gene, V gene. A D gene is named only where the DNA matches it firmly. Size values are once, few and many counts, or a class for expanded clones, and some rows have none.

CASSLEGPQVGEQFF | TGCGCCAGCAGCTTGGAGGGGCCTCAGGTTGGTGAGCAGTTCTTC | . | 15 | TRBJ2-1 | . | TRBV5-1
CASSFRTGGRGTGELFF | TGTGCCAGCAGCTTCCGCACAGGGGGCAGGGGCACCGGGGAGCTGTTTTTT | . | 17 | TRBJ2-2 | TRBD1 | TRBV7-9
CASSLSQYRGSSGANVLTF | TGTGCCAGCAGTTTATCTCAGTACAGGGGGAGCTCTGGGGCCAACGTCCTGACTTTC | . | 19 | TRBJ2-6 | TRBD1 | TRBV27
CASSPHRDREQYF | TGTGCCAGCTCACCCCACCGGGACAGGGAGCAGTACTTC | few | 13 | TRBJ2-7 | TRBD1 | TRBV18
CSVEGQTSIVADTQYF | TGCAGCGTTGAAGGACAGACGTCCATCGTGGCAGATACGCAGTATTTT | . | 16 | TRBJ2-3 | . | TRBV29-1
CASGSGLHTGELFF | TGTGCTAGTGGATCGGGACTCCACACCGGGGAGCTGTTTTTT | few | 14 | TRBJ2-2 | . | TRBV12-5
CASRQGARETQYF | TGTGCCAGCAGACAGGGGGCGCGGGAGACCCAGTACTTC | . | 13 | TRBJ2-5 | TRBD1 | TRBV27
CASSQGTSGQETQYF | TGTGCCAGCAGCCAAGGGACTAGCGGCCAAGAGACCCAGTACTTC | . | 15 | TRBJ2-5 | TRBD2 | TRBV7-2
CASRKEGHPRYEQYF | TGTGCCAGCCGGAAGGAGGGTCACCCTCGGTACGAGCAGTACTTC | . | 15 | TRBJ2-7 | . | TRBV6-4
CASSYYGQGMAYEQYF | TGTGCCAGCAGTTACTACGGACAGGGGATGGCCTACGAGCAGTACTTC | . | 16 | TRBJ2-7 | TRBD1 | TRBV6-6
CASSIAGAYEQYF | TGTGCCAGTAGTATAGCAGGGGCCTACGAGCAGTACTTC | . | 13 | TRBJ2-7 | . | TRBV19
CASSIVGQGSGTYEQYF | TGTGCCAGTAGTATAGTTGGTCAGGGATCTGGTACGTACGAGCAGTACTTC | . | 17 | TRBJ2-7 | . | TRBV19
CASLRDQTYNEQFF | TGTGCCAGCTTACGGGATCAGACTTACAATGAGCAGTTCTTC | . | 14 | TRBJ2-1 | . | TRBV18
CASSISTGEKLFF | TGCGCCAGCAGCATCTCGACCGGGGAAAAACTGTTTTTT | . | 13 | TRBJ1-4 | . | TRBV5-1
CASSYLGLLIYEQYF | TGTGCCAGCAGTTACCTGGGACTACTGATATACGAGCAGTACTTC | . | 15 | TRBJ2-7 | TRBD2 | TRBV6-5
CATTGNYGYTF | TGTGCCACCACAGGGAACTATGGCTACACCTTC | once | 11 | TRBJ1-2 | . | TRBV2
CASSEVLDSRSYEQYF | TGTGCCAGCAGTGAAGTACTGGACAGCCGATCCTACGAGCAGTACTTC | . | 16 | TRBJ2-7 | . | TRBV2
CASSQESTSYSDYGYTF | TGCGCCAGCAGCCAAGAATCGACAAGCTATTCTGACTATGGCTACACCTTC | . | 17 | TRBJ1-2 | . | TRBV4-1
CASSRQKNTEAFF | TGTGCCAGCAGCCGACAAAAGAACACTGAAGCTTTCTTT | few | 13 | TRBJ1-1 | . | TRBV7-2
CASSVQGSTGELFF | TGTGCCAGCAGTGTTCAGGGGAGCACCGGGGAGCTGTTTTTT | . | 14 | TRBJ2-2 | . | TRBV2
CASGGTPSNTGELFF | TGTGCCAGCGGGGGAACACCTTCGAACACCGGGGAGCTGTTTTTT | few | 15 | TRBJ2-2 | . | TRBV7-9
CASSQGVSQETQYF | TGCGCCAGCAGCCAAGGGGTGAGCCAAGAGACCCAGTACTTC | . | 14 | TRBJ2-5 | . | TRBV4-3
CASSRLAPHYNEQFF | TGCGCCAGCAGCCGACTAGCGCCGCACTACAATGAGCAGTTCTTC | . | 15 | TRBJ2-1 | TRBD2 | TRBV10-1